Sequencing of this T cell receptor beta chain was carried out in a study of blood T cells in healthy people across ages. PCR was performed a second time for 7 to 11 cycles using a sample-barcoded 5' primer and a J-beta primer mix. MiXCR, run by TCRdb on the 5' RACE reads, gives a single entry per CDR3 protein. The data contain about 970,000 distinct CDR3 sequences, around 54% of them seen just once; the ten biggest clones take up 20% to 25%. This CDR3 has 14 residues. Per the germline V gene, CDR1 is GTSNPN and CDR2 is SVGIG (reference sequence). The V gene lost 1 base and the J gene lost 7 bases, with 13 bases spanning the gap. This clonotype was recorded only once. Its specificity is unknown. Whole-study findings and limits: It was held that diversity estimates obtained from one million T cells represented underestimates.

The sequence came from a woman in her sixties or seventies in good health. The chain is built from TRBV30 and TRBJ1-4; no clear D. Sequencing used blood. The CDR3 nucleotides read TGTGCCTGGAGTGCGAGGTCCTCCGGTGAAAAACTGTTTTTT. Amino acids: CAWSARSSGEKLFF.